The 28 T cell receptor beta chains below were found in one sample sequenced in a study of blood T cell repertoires in COVID-19. The data were produced by immunoSEQ multiplex PCR, yet TCRdb's version contains in-frame clones alone and is incomplete. The sample shows roughly 100,000 clones, over 75% of them seen only once. Material for sequencing was peripheral blood. The receptors were sampled from a man in his fifties or sixties with acute or convalescent COVID-19.

V and J are TRBV2 and TRBJ2-7; D is perhaps TRBD2 (6 bases). This CDR3 contains 13 residues. The ends were cut back, 7 bases at V and 3 bases at J, with 13 bases in the middle. Germline values: CDR1 SNHLY, CDR2 FYNNEI. CDR3 in amino acids: CASNGRGRYEQYF. Written as DNA, the CDR3 is TGTGCCAGCAACGGGCGGGGACGCTACGAGCAGTACTTC.

This clone showed up just once. V and J are TRBV27 and TRBJ1-6; 7 bases align to TRBD1. The CDR3 has 17 residues. V was pared by 4 bases and J by 4 bases, with 10 bases of the junction left unmatched. Germline V lookup: CDR1 MNHEY, CDR2 SMNVEV (reference sequence). The CDR3 sequence is CASSSIPGTAYNSPLHF. The DNA for the CDR3 is TGTGCCAGCAGTTCCATACCCGGGACAGCATATAATTCACCCCTCCACTTT.

This clone occurred a few times. The chain is built from TRBV5-1 and TRBJ2-3; perhaps TRBD1 as D (5 bases). Germline assignment: CDR1 SGHRS and CDR2 YFSETQ. V lost 4 bases and J lost 4, with 19 bases in between. This CDR3 has 16 residues. This CDR3 reads CASSMEPRVLADTQYF. Here the CDR3 DNA reads TGCGCCAGCAGCATGGAACCCAGGGTTTTGGCAGATACGCAGTATTTT.

CDR3 DNA sequence: TGTGCCAGCAGTGAAGGGCTAGCGGGGATCTACGAGCAGTACTTC. Its translation is CASSEGLAGIYEQYF. The chain is built from TRBV6-1 and TRBJ2-7; 9 bases match TRBD2. Per germline, CDR1 MNHNS and CDR2 SASEGT. This CDR3 is built from 15 residues. Unmatched junction bases numbered 4, after V lost 1 base and J lost 3 bases.

V and J are TRBV30 and TRBJ1-1, with 7 bases identical to TRBD1. Trimming cost V 8 bases and J 0 bases; bases outside gene matches: 3. Per germline, CDR1 GTSNPN and CDR2 SVGIG (reference sequence). CDR3 length: 12 residues. CDR3 sequence: CARGQMNTEAFF. The CDR3 region has the DNA TGTGCCCGGGGACAGATGAACACTGAAGCTTTCTTT.

Only one count was recorded for this clone. The chain combines TRBV6-5 with TRBJ1-5; D is perhaps TRBD1 (6 bases). Germline V lookup: CDR1 MNHEY, CDR2 SVGAGI. CDR3 length: 13 residues. Between the trimmed V and J ends, which lost 6 bases and 9 bases, there was a span of 15 bases. The CDR3 loop reads CASRSGTSRPQHF. CDR3 in DNA: TGTGCCAGCAGATCCGGGACATCACGGCCCCAGCATTTT.

The gene calls are TRBV6-5 and TRBJ2-7, with a weak D call TRBD1 (5 bases). The V and J ends lost 6 bases and 0 bases respectively, with 9 bases between them. Germline-derived CDR1 and CDR2 are MNHEY and SVGAGI. CDR3 length: 13 residues. The CDR3 protein is CASSLGPSYEQYF. The CDR3 DNA is TGTGCCAGCAGCCTGGGGCCCTCCTACGAGCAGTACTTC.

J is TRBJ1-5 and V is TRBV24-1; D not resolved. V lost 4 bases to trimming and J lost 7 bases, with 7 bases between them. The germline CDR1 and CDR2 sequences are KGHDR and SFDVKD. This CDR3 is 12 amino acids long. The CDR3, as DNA: TGTGCCACCAGTGAAGAGAACCAGCCCCAGCATTTT. It specifies CATSEENQPQHF.

The V gene is TRBV20-1, the J gene TRBJ2-2; 9 bases map to TRBD1. From germline, CDR1 is DFQATT and CDR2 SNEGSKA (reference sequence). There are 14 residues in the CDR3. Trimming took 6 bases from V and 7 from J; bases not matched to a gene: 9. The CDR3 DNA follows: TGCAGTGCCAGTACAGGGGGCGCGCTCGGGGAGCTGTTTTTT. This sequence encodes CSASTGGALGELFF.

On this clone itself: The sample holds other DNA sequences that translate to the same CDR3. The chain is built from TRBV12-5 and TRBJ2-2; D is unresolved. CDR3 size: 14 residues. Deletions cut 1 base from V and 8 bases from J, with 11 bases between. The germline gives CDR1 LGHNT, CDR2 FRNRAP. DNA of the CDR3: TGTGCTAGTGGTTTGGGGCGCCCGAGGGGGGAGCTGTTTTTT. It encodes CASGLGRPRGELFF.

V and J are TRBV14 and TRBJ1-2; TRBD1 matches 12 bases. Germline trimming cut 4 bases from V and 5 bases from J; bases unmatched to any gene: 11. Per germline, CDR1 SGHDN and CDR2 FVKESK. This CDR3 is built from 17 residues. CDR3 sequence (DNA): TGTGCCAGCAGCCCCGGGACAGGGGGCACCCTAGGATATGGCTACACCTTC. Amino acids: CASSPGTGGTLGYGYTF.

This sequence joins TRBV6-2 or TRBV6-3 and TRBJ2-1; no firm D call. V was cut by 4 bases and J by 9 bases, with 7 bases left in between. The CDR3 consists of 11 residues. Germline V gene data show CDR1 as MNHEY and CDR2 as SVGEGT. The CDR3 sequence: CASSFRGEQFF. The CDR3 coding sequence is TGTGCCAGCAGTTTTCGCGGTGAGCAGTTCTTC.

The chain links TRBV13 to TRBJ1-1, with D possibly TRBD1 on 5 matching bases. CDR3 length equals 12 residues. V dropped 2 bases and J dropped 8 bases, with 9 bases sitting between them. Germline values: CDR1 PRHDT, CDR2 FYEKMQ (reference sequence). The CDR3 loop reads CASSLPRTEAFF. The CDR3 nucleotides are TGTGCCAGCAGCTTACCCCGGACAGAAGCTTTCTTT.

This chain joins TRBV4-1 and TRBJ2-1; TRBD2 matches at 7 bases. Trimming at V came to 3 bases and at J to 0 bases, leaving 14 bases not matched to a gene. The CDR3 spans 19 residues. Germline CDR1 and CDR2: MGHRA and YSYEKL. CDR3 DNA sequence: TGCGCCAGCAGCCAGGCCCCCTGGGGGGGGGTCGCCTCCTACAATGAGCAGTTCTTC. Translated, it gives CASSQAPWGGVASYNEQFF.

This chain joins TRBV5-1 and TRBJ1-2; D is possibly TRBD1 (6 bases). Looked up from germline, CDR1 is SGHRS and CDR2 is YFSETQ. Trimming pared 2 bases from V and 6 bases from J, leaving 17 bases between. CDR3 length equals 15 residues. As DNA, the CDR3 is TGCGCCAGCAGCTTCCGCCGCAGGGGTGTACATGGCTACACCTTC. It yields the protein CASSFRRRGVHGYTF.

This chain connects TRBV9 to TRBJ2-2; weak D call: TRBD2 (6 bases). Trimming removed 0 bases at V and 1 base at J, with 10 bases between. CDR1 SGDLS and CDR2 YYNGEE come from the germline V gene. This CDR3 has 16 residues. In DNA, the CDR3 is TGTGCCAGCAGCGTAGCTCCAGCGGGGAACACCGGGGAGCTGTTTTTT. Its translation: CASSVAPAGNTGELFF. The full variable domain, completed using reference TRBV9 and TRBJ2-2, is DSGVTQTPKHLITATGQRVTLRCSPRSGDLSVYWYQQSLDQGLQFLIQYYNGEERAKGNILERFSAQQFPDLHSELNLSSLELGDSALYFCASSVAPAGNTGELFFGEGSRLTVL.

The V and J genes are TRBV9 and TRBJ1-6; D gene uncertain. This CDR3 is 15 amino acids long. Germline V gene lookup returns CDR1 SGDLS and CDR2 YYNGEE. V lost 3 bases, J lost 0 bases, and 7 bases lay in between. The CDR3 reads CASSASGSYNSPLHF. Here the CDR3 DNA reads TGTGCCAGCAGCGCCTCCGGCTCCTATAATTCACCCCTCCACTTT.

The genes are TRBV10-3 and TRBJ1-6; D is unclear. Germline CDR1 reads ENHRY; CDR2 reads SYGVKD. The CDR3 length is 13 residues. V dropped 4 bases and J dropped 10 bases, with 11 bases sitting between them. The CDR3 sequence is CAISVEEDSPLHF. The CDR3 DNA sequence: TGTGCCATCAGTGTAGAGGAGGACTCACCCCTCCACTTT.

This chain links TRBV27 with TRBJ2-3, with TRBD2 matching 8 bases. Germline V CDR1 and CDR2: MNHEY, SMNVEV (reference sequence). The CDR3 is 17 amino acids. Trimming at V came to 1 base and at J to 4 bases, leaving 10 bases not matched to a gene. This CDR3 reads CASSLLTREGLPDTQYF. The CDR3 region has the DNA TGTGCCAGCAGTTTATTAACCCGGGAGGGCCTTCCAGATACGCAGTATTTT.

The chain joins TRBV29-1 to TRBJ2-2; a possible D gene is TRBD2 (5 bases). Trimming pared 7 bases from V and 5 bases from J, leaving 14 bases between. The CDR3 totals 13 residues. Germline CDR1 SQVTM, CDR2 ANQGSEA. The CDR3 sequence: CSGREPGTGELFF. The CDR3 DNA reads as TGCAGCGGTAGGGAGCCGGGAACCGGGGAGCTGTTTTTT.

The chain couples TRBV10-2 to TRBJ1-3, with TRBD1 as a possible D gene (6 bases). This CDR3 has 16 amino acids. Germline V lookup: CDR1 WSHSY, CDR2 SAAADI. Deletions cut 4 bases from V and 3 bases from J, with 16 bases between. In nucleotides, the CDR3 is TGCGCCAGCAGTGGGACCGCGACGACAGGTGGAAACACCATATATTTT. This codes for CASSGTATTGGNTIYF.

The chain links TRBV11-1 to TRBJ1-2, with D possibly TRBD1 on 5 matching bases. Germline loops: CDR1 SGHAT, CDR2 FQDESV (reference sequence). The CDR3 sequence is 14 residues long. V was pared by 3 bases and J by 3 bases, with 11 bases between. This CDR3 is CASSLGLRDYGYTF. DNA of the CDR3: TGTGCCAGCAGCTTGGGACTTCGAGACTATGGCTACACCTTC.

The chain couples TRBV19 to TRBJ2-1, with a possible D match to TRBD2 (5 bases). CDR1 is LNHDA and CDR2 is SQIVND in the germline V gene (reference sequence). The CDR3 totals 15 residues. The V gene lost 8 bases and the J gene lost 0 bases, with 14 bases spanning the gap. CDR3 protein: CASSSIDSSYNEQFF. Written as DNA, the CDR3 is TGTGCCAGTTCTAGCATAGATAGCTCCTACAATGAGCAGTTCTTC.

The CDR3 DNA reads as TGTGCCAGCAGCGACAGGTCGGTGATCAGCTACACCTTC. Protein: CASSDRSVISYTF. The chain carries TRBV6-5 and TRBJ1-2, with a weak D call TRBD1 (6 bases). V lost 6 bases and J 9 bases, leaving 17 bases between the germline ends. Germline V lookup: CDR1 MNHEY, CDR2 SVGAGI. The CDR3 consists of 13 residues.

The rearrangement joins TRBV5-1 to TRBJ2-5, with TRBD1 matching over 7 bases. The CDR3 consists of 14 residues. Trimming removed 3 bases from V and 3 bases from J; junction bases left unmatched: 5. Germline lookup yields CDR1 SGHRS and CDR2 YFSETQ. CDR3 sequence: CASSSRTGKETQYF. In DNA, the CDR3 is TGCGCCAGCAGCTCGAGGACAGGAAAAGAGACCCAGTACTTC. Together with reference TRBV5-1 and TRBJ2-5, the CDR3 gives the full variable domain: KAGVTQTPRYLIKTRGQQVTLSCSPISGHRSVSWYQQTPGQGLQFLFEYFSETQRNKGNFPGRFSGRQFSNSRSEMNVSTLELGDSALYLCASSSRTGKETQYFGPGTRLLVL.

This sequence joins TRBV24-1 and TRBJ1-2, with D perhaps matching TRBD1 (5 bases). In germline, CDR1 is KGHDR, CDR2 SFDVKD. The V end lost 3 bases, the J end lost 8 bases, and 12 bases lay between the germline ends. The length of the CDR3 is 13 residues. CDR3 coding DNA: TGTGCCACCAGTGATCCCCCTGGGGGGGGCTACACCTTC. The encoded protein is CATSDPPGGGYTF.

The CDR3 DNA sequence: TGCAGCGTTGAACCAGTTAACTATGGCTACACCTTC. This gives the protein CSVEPVNYGYTF. J is TRBJ1-2 and V is TRBV29-1; D call uncertain. Germline lookup yields CDR1 SQVTM and CDR2 ANQGSEA. The CDR3 totals 12 residues. The V end lost 2 bases, the J end lost 1 base, and 5 bases lay between the germline ends.

This sequence joins TRBV28 and TRBJ2-7; the D gene is possibly TRBD2 (5 bases). Deletions cut 7 bases from V and 3 bases from J, with 16 bases between. This CDR3 has 14 residues. The germline V gene has CDR1 MDHEN and CDR2 SYDVKM. The CDR3 protein is CASKYQTGIYEQYF. CDR3 nucleotides: TGTGCCAGCAAATATCAGACCGGGATCTACGAGCAGTACTTC. Using reference TRBV28 and TRBJ2-7 for the parts outside the CDR3, the full variable domain is DVKVTQSSRYLVKRTGEKVFLECVQDMDHENMFWYRQDPGLGLRLIYFSYDVKMKEKGDIPEGYSVSREKKERFSLILESASTNQTSMYLCASKYQTGIYEQYFGPGTRLTVT.